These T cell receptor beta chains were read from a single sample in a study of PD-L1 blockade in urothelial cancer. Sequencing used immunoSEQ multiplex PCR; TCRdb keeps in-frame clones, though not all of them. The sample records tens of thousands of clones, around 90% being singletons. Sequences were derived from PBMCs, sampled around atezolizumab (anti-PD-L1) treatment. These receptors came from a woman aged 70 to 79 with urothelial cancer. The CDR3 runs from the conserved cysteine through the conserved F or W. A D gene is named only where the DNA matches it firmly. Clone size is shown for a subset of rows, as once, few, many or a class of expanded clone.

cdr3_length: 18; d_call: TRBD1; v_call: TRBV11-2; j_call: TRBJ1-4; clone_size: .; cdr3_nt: TGTGCCAGCAGCCCCCCCGGGACAGGGGCGCTTACCGGTGAAAAACTGTTTTTT; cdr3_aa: CASSPPGTGALTGEKLFF
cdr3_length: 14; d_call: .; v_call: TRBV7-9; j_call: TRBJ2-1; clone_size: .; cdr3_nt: TGTGCCAGCCCCCCGGGTGCAGCCTACAATGAGCAGTTCTTC; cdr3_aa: CASPPGAAYNEQFF
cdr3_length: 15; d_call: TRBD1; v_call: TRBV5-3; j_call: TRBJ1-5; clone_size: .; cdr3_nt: TGTGCCAGCGACAGGGGTCCCGTTAGCAATCAGCCCCAGCATTTT; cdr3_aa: CASDRGPVSNQPQHF
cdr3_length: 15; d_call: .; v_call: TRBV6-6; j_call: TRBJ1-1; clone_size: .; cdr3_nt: TGTGCCAGCAGTTACCCCCCGGGTTCGGTGACTGAAGCTTTCTTT; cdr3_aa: CASSYPPGSVTEAFF
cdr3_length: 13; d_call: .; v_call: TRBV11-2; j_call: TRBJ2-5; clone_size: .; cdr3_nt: TGTGCCAGCAGCGCGGGACTGATGGCGACCCAGTACTTC; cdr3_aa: CASSAGLMATQYF
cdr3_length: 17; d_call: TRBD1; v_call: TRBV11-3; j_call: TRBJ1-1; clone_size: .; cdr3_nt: TGTGCCAGCAGCTTAGGGGGGACAGGGAGTGGAAACACTGAAGCTTTCTTT; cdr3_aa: CASSLGGTGSGNTEAFF
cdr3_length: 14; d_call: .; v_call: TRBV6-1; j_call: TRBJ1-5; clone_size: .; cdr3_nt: TGTGCCAGCAGTCTAAGCATCACGGATCAGCCCCAGCATTTT; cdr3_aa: CASSLSITDQPQHF
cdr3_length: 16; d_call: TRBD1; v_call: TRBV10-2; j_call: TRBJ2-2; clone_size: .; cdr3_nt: TGCGCCAGCAGAATATTCGGACAGGGAGGCACCGGGGAGCTGTTTTTT; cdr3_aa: CASRIFGQGGTGELFF
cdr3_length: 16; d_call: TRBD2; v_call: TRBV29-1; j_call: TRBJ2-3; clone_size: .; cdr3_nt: TGCAGCGTTGACCAAACCGGGACTAGGGGCACAGATACGCAGTATTTT; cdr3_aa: CSVDQTGTRGTDTQYF
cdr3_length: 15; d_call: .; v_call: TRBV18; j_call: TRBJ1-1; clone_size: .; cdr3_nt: TGTGCCAGCTCACCCAACGCACAACAGGGCGCTGAAGCTTTCTTT; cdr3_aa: CASSPNAQQGAEAFF
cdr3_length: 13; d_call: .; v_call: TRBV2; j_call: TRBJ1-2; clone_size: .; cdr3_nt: TGTGCCAGCAGTGAGGCGGGTCTCTATGGCTACACCTTC; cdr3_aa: CASSEAGLYGYTF
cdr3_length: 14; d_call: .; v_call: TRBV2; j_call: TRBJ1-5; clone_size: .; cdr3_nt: TGTGCCAGCAGTCTAGCGGATAGCAATCAGCCCCAGCATTTT; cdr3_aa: CASSLADSNQPQHF
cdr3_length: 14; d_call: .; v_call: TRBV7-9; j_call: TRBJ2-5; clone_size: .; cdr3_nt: TGTGCCAGCCGGTACTCCTCTGGGGGCGAGACCCAGTACTTC; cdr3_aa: CASRYSSGGETQYF
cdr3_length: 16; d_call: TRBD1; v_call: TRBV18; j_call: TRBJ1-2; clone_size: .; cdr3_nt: TGTGCCAGCTCACCCTCCGGGACAGGGGGTGTCTATGGCTACACCTTC; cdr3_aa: CASSPSGTGGVYGYTF
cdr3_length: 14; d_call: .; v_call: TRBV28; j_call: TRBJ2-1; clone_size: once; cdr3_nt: TGTGCCAGCAGTTTATCGGGATCCTACAATGAGCAGTTCTTC; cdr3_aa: CASSLSGSYNEQFF
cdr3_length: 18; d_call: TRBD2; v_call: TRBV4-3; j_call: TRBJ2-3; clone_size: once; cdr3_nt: TGCGCCAGCAGCCAAGCGGCTAGCGGGGATCCCTGGGCAGAGGCGCAGTATTTT; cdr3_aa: CASSQAASGDPWAEAQYF
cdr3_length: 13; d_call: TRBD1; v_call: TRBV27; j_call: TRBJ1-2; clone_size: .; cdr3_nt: TGTGCCAGCAGTTTGGGGACAGGGGATGGCTACACCTTC; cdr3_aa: CASSLGTGDGYTF
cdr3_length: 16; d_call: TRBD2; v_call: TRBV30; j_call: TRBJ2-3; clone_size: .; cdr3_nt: TGTGCCTGGAGTGTAGGGCTAGCGGGAGACGTAGATACGCAGTATTTT; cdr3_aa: CAWSVGLAGDVDTQYF
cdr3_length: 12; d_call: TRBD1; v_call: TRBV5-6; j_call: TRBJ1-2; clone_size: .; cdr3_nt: TGTGCCAGCAGCTTTCCGGACAGGGGCTACACCTTC; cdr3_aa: CASSFPDRGYTF
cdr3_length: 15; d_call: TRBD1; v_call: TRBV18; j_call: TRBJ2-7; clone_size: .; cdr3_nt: TGTGCCAGCTCACCAGGGCAGGGGGCAGTTTACGAGCAGTACTTC; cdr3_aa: CASSPGQGAVYEQYF
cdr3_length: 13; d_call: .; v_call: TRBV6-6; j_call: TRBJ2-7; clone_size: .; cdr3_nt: TGTGCCAGCAGTTACGCGGACTTCTACGAGCAGTACTTC; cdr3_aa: CASSYADFYEQYF
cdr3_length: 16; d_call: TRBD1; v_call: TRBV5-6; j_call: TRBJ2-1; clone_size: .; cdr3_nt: TGTGCCAGCAGCATGGACAGGGATATATCCTACAATGAGCAGTTCTTC; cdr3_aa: CASSMDRDISYNEQFF
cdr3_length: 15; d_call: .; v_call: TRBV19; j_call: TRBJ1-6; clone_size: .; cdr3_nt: TGTGCCAGTAGCCCCGCCGGGACAATCCGTTCACCCCTCCACTTT; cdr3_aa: CASSPAGTIRSPLHF
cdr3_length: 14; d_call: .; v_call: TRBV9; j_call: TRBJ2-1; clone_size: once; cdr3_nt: TGTGCCAGCAGCGGACAAGTCTGGGACAATGAGCAGTTCTTC; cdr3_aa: CASSGQVWDNEQFF
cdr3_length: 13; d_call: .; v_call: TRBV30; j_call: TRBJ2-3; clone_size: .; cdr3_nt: TGTGCCTGGAGTGTGGGAGGCACAGATACGCAGTATTTT; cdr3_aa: CAWSVGGTDTQYF
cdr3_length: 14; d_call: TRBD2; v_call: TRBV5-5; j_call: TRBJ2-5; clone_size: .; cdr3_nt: TGTGCCAGCAGCCGAGCGGGACGGCAAGAGACCCAGTACTTC; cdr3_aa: CASSRAGRQETQYF
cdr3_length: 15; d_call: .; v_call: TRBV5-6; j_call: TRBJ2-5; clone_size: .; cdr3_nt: TGTGCCAGCAGCCCGACAACGGCGCCCCAGGAGACCCAGTACTTC; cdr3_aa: CASSPTTAPQETQYF
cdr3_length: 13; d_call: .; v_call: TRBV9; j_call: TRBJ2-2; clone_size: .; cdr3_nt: TGTGCCAGCAGCGTAGTTCATACCGGGGAGCTGTTTTTT; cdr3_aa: CASSVVHTGELFF
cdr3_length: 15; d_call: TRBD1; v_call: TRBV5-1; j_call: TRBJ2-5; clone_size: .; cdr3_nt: TGCGCCAGCAGCTTACGGACAGGGGCAAGGGAGACCCAGTACTTC; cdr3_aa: CASSLRTGARETQYF
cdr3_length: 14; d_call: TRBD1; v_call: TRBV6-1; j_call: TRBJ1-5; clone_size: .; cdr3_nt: TGTGCCAGCAGCTCCACTACAGGGGGCCAGCCCCAGCATTTT; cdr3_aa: CASSSTTGGQPQHF
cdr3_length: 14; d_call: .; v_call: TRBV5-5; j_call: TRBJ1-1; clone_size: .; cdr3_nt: TGTGCCAGCAGCTTCGGGACAATTAACACTGAAGCTTTCTTT; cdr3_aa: CASSFGTINTEAFF
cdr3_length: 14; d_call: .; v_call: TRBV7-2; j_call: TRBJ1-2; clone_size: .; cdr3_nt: TGTGCCAGCAGCGCAGAAACAGGATCCTATGGCTACACCTTC; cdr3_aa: CASSAETGSYGYTF
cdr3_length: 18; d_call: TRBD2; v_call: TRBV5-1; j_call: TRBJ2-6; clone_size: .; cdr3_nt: TGCGCCAGCAGCCCGCGAGCGGGAGTCCGCTCTGGGGCCAACGTCCTGACTTTC; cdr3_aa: CASSPRAGVRSGANVLTF
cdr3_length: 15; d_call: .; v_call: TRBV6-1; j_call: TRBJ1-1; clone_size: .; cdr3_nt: TGTGCCAGCAGTGTCACAGGACAGCTGAACACTGAAGCTTTCTTT; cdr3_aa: CASSVTGQLNTEAFF
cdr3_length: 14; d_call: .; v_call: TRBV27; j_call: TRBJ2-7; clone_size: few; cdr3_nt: TGTGCCAGCAGCGGACAGATCAGTACCTACGAGCAGTACTTC; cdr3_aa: CASSGQISTYEQYF
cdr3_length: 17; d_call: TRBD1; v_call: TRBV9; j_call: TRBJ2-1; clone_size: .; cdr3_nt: TGTGCCAGCAGCGTCGCCACAGGGGACCTTTCCTACAATGAGCAGTTCTTC; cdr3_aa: CASSVATGDLSYNEQFF
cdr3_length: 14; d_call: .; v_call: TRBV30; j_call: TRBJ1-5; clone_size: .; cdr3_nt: TGTGCCTGGAGAGGACCGGGGAGGGATCAGCCCCAGCATTTT; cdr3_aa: CAWRGPGRDQPQHF
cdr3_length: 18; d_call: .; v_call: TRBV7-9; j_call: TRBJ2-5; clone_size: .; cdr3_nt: TGTGCCAGCAGCCTGTTCCCGAGGAGGACAGAGCTGGATCAGACCCAGTACTTC; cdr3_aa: CASSLFPRRTELDQTQYF
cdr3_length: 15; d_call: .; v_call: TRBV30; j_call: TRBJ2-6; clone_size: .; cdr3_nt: TGTGCCTGGAGTATCTGGGGAGGTGGGGCCAACGTCCTGACTTTC; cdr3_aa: CAWSIWGGGANVLTF
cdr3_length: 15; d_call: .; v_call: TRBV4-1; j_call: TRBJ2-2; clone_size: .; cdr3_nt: TGCGCCAGCAGCCAAGCGTTTGGGAGTACCGGGGAGCTGTTTTTT; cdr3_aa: CASSQAFGSTGELFF
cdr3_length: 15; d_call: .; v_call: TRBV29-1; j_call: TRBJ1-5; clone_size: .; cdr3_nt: TGCAGCGTTGAAGTGGTCGGTGATAGCAATCAGCCCCAGCATTTT; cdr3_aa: CSVEVVGDSNQPQHF
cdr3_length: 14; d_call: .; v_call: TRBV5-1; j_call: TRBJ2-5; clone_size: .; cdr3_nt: TGCGCCAGCAGCTTGGCCGGAGCAGAAGAGACCCAGTACTTC; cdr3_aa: CASSLAGAEETQYF
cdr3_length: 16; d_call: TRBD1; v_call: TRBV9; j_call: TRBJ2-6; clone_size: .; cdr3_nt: TGTGCCAGCAGCACAGGGGTACACTCTGGGGCCAACGTCCTGACTTTC; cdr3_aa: CASSTGVHSGANVLTF
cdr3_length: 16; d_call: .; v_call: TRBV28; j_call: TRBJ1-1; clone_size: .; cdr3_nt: TGTGCCAGCAGTTTGTGGGCCCTCACTAGAGGCACTGAAGCTTTCTTT; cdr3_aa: CASSLWALTRGTEAFF
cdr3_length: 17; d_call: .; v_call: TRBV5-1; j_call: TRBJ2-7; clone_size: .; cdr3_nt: TGCGCCAGCAGCTTGGATTTACGGGGTCCTAGCTCCTACGAGCAGTACTTC; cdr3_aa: CASSLDLRGPSSYEQYF
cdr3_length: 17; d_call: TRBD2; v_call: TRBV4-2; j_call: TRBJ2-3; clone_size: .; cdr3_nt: TGTGCCAGCAGCCATGGACTAGCGGGGAGAGGCACAGATACGCAGTATTTT; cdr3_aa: CASSHGLAGRGTDTQYF